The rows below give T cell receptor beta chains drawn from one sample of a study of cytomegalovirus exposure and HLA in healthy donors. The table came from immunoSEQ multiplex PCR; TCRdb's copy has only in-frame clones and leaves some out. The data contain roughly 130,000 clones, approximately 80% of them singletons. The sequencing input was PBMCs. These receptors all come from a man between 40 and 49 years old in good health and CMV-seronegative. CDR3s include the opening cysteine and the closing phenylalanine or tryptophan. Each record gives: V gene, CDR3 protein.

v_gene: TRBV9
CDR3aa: CASSALSTANYGYTF

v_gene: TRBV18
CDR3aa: CASSPRGGGHTGELFF

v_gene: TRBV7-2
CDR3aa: CASSPSGTGYGYTF

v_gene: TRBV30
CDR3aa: CAWSVVGTWDTQYF

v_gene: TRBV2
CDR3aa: CASSPQVVSNQPQHF

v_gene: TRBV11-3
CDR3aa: CASSLVAGADNEQFF

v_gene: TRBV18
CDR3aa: CASSPGLAGTDTQYF

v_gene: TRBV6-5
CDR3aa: CASSYSLAGGYEQYF

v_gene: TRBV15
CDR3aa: CATSPRRAETQYF

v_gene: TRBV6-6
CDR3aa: CASSGRGAVNTGELFF

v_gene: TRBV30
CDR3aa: CAWNSQWEQFF

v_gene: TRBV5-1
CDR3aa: CASSWGQENEQFF

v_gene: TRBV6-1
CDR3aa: CATSRDRLDYTF

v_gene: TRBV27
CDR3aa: CASGKVGDRGITDTQYF

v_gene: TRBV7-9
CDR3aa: CARSTGVADTQYF

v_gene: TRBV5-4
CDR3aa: CASSQTTTDTQYF

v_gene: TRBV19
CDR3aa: CASTGAGYQETQYF

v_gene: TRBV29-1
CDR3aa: CSVDLAGNTGELFF

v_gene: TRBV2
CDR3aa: CASSERGGPYNEQFF

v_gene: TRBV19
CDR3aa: CASSIDRDYEQYF

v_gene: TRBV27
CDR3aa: CASSFPYTGELFF

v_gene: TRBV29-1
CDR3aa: CSVVGGARTSGRYEQYF

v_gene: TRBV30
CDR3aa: CAWASGNYGYTF

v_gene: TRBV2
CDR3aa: CASSSDRSYEQYF

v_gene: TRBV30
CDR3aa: CAWSSLASSTDTQYF

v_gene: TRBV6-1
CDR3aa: CASSEVGRRGYTF

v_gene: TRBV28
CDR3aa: CASSRTGEGVYTEAFF

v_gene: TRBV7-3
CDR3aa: CASSSGLAGAGNEQFF

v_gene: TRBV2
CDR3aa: CASSDPATNEKLFF

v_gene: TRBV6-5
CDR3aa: CASSFSGALGTQYF

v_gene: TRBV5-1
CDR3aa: CASSFRATGEDEQYF

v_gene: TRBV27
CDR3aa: CASTSPGQGTSGYTF

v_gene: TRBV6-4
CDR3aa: CASSDSKQLSVSNQPQHF

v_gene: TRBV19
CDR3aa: CASRQGNQPQHF

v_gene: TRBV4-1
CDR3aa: CASSDKMGQGAGYNEQFF

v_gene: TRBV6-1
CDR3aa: CASSGGLADYNEQFF

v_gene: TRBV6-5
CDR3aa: CASCRWTGGQETQYF

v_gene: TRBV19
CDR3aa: CASSPDRDSNTIYF

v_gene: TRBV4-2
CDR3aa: CASSPAGGFYEQYF

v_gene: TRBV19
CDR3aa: CASRSRDRDYGYTF

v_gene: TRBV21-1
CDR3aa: CASSKEEGLAGGLEYNEQFF

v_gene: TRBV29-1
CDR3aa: CSVGTLNTGELFF

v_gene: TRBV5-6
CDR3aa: CASSEWGTDSNQPQHF

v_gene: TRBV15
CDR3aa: CATTFDRGSYEQYF

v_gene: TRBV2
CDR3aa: CASMLAVSGGAGATQYF

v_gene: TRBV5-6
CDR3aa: CASSLRSGIGTEAFF